This entry features one TCR beta chain sequence. This clonotype was recorded at least ten times. Its specific antigen is unknown. No per-base quality is available; no much larger clone lies one base away. The data derive from a study of identical twins (dated by TCRdb to about 2016). A note on the overall study: TCR alpha and beta repertoires from monozygotic twins, unrelated adults of various ages and cord blood were deep-sequenced to test whether fetal clonotypes persist. To rule out contamination, the twin experiments were replicated at different times with different library preparation protocols.

The junction shows trimming of 1 base on V and 10 bases on J, plus 10 bases between the germline ends. The CDR3 holds 12 amino acids from the cysteine to the phenylalanine. The retained sequence is limited to the CDR3, 36 bases, with the frame set at the first base. What the work shows at the level of the full study, not this receptor alone: Abundant cord blood beta clonotypes had fewer insertions, young adult naive repertoires showed a similar but weaker trend, and memory repertoires showed no such trend. In monozygotic twins, out-of-frame TCR alpha sharing was systematically underestimated by recombination models, although the models agreed with sharing between unrelated individuals. Because the same donors could not be followed over many years, the conclusions depended on cross-sectional statistical analysis. Invariant T cells such as MAIT and iNKT could partly confound zero-insertion analyses, although diverse VJ usage argued against such confounding for most clonotypes. A weaker excess of twin sharing was found in beta out-of-frame sequences because the signal-to-noise ratio was lowered by fewer shared sequences. Compared with coincidental sharing between unrelated individuals, an excess of low generation-probability sequences was observed among out-of-frame TCR alpha sequences shared between twins.

Library method: 5' RACE. The listed sequencing device is Illumina HiSeq 2000. A universal primer binding site was introduced by template switching, and a unique molecular identifier was present in the final cDNA, enabling accurate counting of TCR cDNA molecules. First-strand cDNA for TCR alpha and beta chains was synthesized from specific primers in the conserved constant-segment region. To control for contamination, each cDNA library was double barcoded with a SMART-Mk sample barcode plus Illumina barcodes. TruSeq adapter sequences and Illumina sample barcodes were added in two successive PCR steps. Sequencing of the TCR alpha and beta cDNA libraries was done on the Illumina HiSeq platform using custom primers. In the original analysis: MiGEC processed the raw reads to extract unique molecular identifiers, while MiXCR was used to determine the CDR3 positions. For each individual, recombination models were inferred using an EM algorithm with the repgenHMM and IGoR tools. Shared clonotype analysis was performed with the tcR package in R, normalizing sharing by the product of cloneset sizes. To study raw recombination free of thymic and clonal selection effects, out-of-frame nonproductive sequences were analyzed. TCRdb reprocessed the public reads (quality trimming at Q25 with fastp, clone calling with MiXCR) and kept in-frame beta chains. All rows with the same CDR3 protein become a single entry with the most common DNA and genes. The V and J calls and clone size come from TCRdb's table, not from the authors' own analysis. Within this sample are hundreds of thousands of distinct CDR3 sequences, with around 12% of them counted one time only. The top ten clones comprise around 1.5% of the sample.

Every donor in the study was a healthy Caucasian. The twin cohort consisted of three pairs of female monozygotic twins, all aged roughly 18 to 29 years. Peripheral blood mononuclear cells were the source from which RNA for the TCR libraries was isolated. These same data were also listed under a study on yellow fever vaccine responses in identical twins. As noted in the second study: According to the authors, the vaccine-induced T cell response in identical twins seemed to be partly convergent and partly specific to each individual. Focusing on identical twins, the study followed the T cell clones that responded to the vaccine, and did so with precision.

Input material: PBMCs. The chain is assembled from TRBV12-3 or TRBV12-4 and TRBJ1-1; no D gene is confidently identified. The source of this sequence is a woman younger than 35 in good health. The bases read TGTGCCAGCAGTTTAGGAGTTTCTGGAGCTTTCTTT. Its translation reads: CASSLGVSGAFF.